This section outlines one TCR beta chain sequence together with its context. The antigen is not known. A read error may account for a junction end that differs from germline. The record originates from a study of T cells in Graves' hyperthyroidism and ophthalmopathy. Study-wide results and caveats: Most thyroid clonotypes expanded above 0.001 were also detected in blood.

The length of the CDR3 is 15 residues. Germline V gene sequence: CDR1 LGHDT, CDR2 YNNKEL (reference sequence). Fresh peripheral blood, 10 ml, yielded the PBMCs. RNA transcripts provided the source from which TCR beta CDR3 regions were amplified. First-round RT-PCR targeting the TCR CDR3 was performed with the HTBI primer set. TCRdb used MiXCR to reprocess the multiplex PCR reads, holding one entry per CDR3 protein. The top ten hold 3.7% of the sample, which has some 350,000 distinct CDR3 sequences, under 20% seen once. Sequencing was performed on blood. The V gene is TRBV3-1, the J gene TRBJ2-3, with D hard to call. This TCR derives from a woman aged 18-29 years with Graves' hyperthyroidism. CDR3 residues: CASSQTMAGTNTQYF. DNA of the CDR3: TGTGCCAGCAGCCAGACGATGGCTGGCACAAATACGCAGTATTTT.